Following are 11 T cell receptor beta chains from one sample sequenced in a study of blood T cell repertoires in COVID-19. Data came from immunoSEQ multiplex PCR; TCRdb stores just in-frame clones and leaves some out. The sample lists over 450,000 clones; roughly nine tenths were seen once. Specimen: peripheral blood. The source of these receptors is a man younger than 30 with COVID-19, enrolled during active disease.

The chain carries TRBV5-4 and TRBJ1-4, with D unresolved. V was pared by 3 bases and J by 0 bases, with 6 bases between. The CDR3 has 14 amino acids. The germline gives CDR1 SGHNT, CDR2 YYREEE (reference sequence). In nucleotides, the CDR3 is TGTGCCAGCAGCTCACAAGCAACTAATGAAAAACTGTTTTTT. Residues: CASSSQATNEKLFF.

The rearrangement links TRBV11-2 to TRBJ1-2; tentative D call: TRBD1 (5 bases). Looked up from germline, CDR1 is SGHAT and CDR2 is FQNNGV. The CDR3 runs to 15 residues. The germline V and J ends were trimmed by 3 bases and 4 bases, with 15 bases remaining between them. DNA of the CDR3: TGTGCCAGCAGCTTCGGAACAGGACAACGCTATGGCTACACCTTC. Protein: CASSFGTGQRYGYTF. Full variable domain (rest looked up from reference TRBV11-2 and TRBJ1-2): EAGVAQSPRYKIIEKRQSVAFWCNPISGHATLYWYQQILGQGPKLLIQFQNNGVVDDSQLPKDRFSAERLKGVDSTLKIQPAKLEDSAVYLCASSFGTGQRYGYTFGSGTRLTVV.

V is TRBV5-4 and J is TRBJ2-5; 12 bases line up with TRBD2. Germline CDR1 is SGHNT and CDR2 is YYREEE (reference sequence). The CDR3 loop spans 17 amino acids. V trimming: 0 bases; J trimming: 5 bases; junction bases outside the gene matches: 8. The CDR3 protein is CASSLGLAGGPLETQYF. CDR3 nucleotide sequence: TGTGCCAGCAGCTTGGGGCTAGCGGGGGGGCCATTGGAGACCCAGTACTTC.

The chain has TRBV6-6 and TRBJ1-3; 11 bases align to TRBD1. The germline V gene encodes CDR1 MNHNY and CDR2 SVGAGI (reference sequence). There are 16 residues in the CDR3. V shed 2 bases, J shed 4 bases, and the junction held 4 bases outside the gene matches. CDR3: CASSYGQGARGNTIYF. The CDR3 bases are TGTGCCAGCAGTTACGGACAGGGGGCAAGAGGAAACACCATATATTTT.

V and J are TRBV23-1 and TRBJ2-2; D is possibly TRBD1 (6 bases). TRBV23-1 is an ORF, and what it does is uncertain. V was pared by 6 bases and J by 3 bases, with 11 bases between. The CDR3 has 14 residues. The CDR3 protein is CASSTGSYTGELFF. The CDR3 bases are TGCGCCAGCAGCACAGGGTCTTACACCGGGGAGCTGTTTTTT.

The rearrangement joins TRBV7-8 to TRBJ1-3; D not certain. Per germline, CDR1 SGHVS and CDR2 FQNEAQ. V was shortened by 5 bases and J by 7 bases, with 15 bases between the two germline ends. The CDR3 has 14 residues. Here the CDR3 reads CASSPDRGGNTIYF. The DNA for the CDR3 is TGTGCCAGCAGCCCAGACCGGGGTGGGAACACCATATATTTT.

This clone was counted a few times. The chain joins TRBV2 to TRBJ1-5; TRBD1 is a possible D gene (6 bases). This CDR3 has 15 residues. The ends were cut back, 6 bases at V and 2 bases at J, with 14 bases in the middle. The V gene's germline CDR1 is SNHLY and CDR2 FYNNEI. CDR3 in DNA: TGTGCCAGCAGCCACAGGGTGGTAGGCAATCAGCCCCAGCATTTT. Translating it yields CASSHRVVGNQPQHF.

The chain has TRBV18 and TRBJ1-5; 8 bases are a match to TRBD1. CDR3 size: 14 residues. Germline V lookup: CDR1 KGHSH, CDR2 LQKENI. The trim removed 4 bases at V and 7 bases at J, leaving 6 bases unmatched. The CDR3 sequence is CASSLQGAEQPQHF. As DNA, the CDR3 is TGTGCCAGCTCACTTCAGGGGGCGGAACAGCCCCAGCATTTT.

The chain links TRBV5-1 to TRBJ1-1, with D uncertain. CDR1 and CDR2 from the germline V gene are SGHRS and YFSETQ. The CDR3 extends over 14 amino acids. V was cut by 0 bases and J by 1 base, with 7 bases left in between. CDR3 coding DNA: TGCGCCAGCAGCTTGGAGGGAGAGAACACTGAAGCTTTCTTT. This gives the protein CASSLEGENTEAFF.

This clone has just one count. The rearrangement uses TRBV9 and TRBJ2-5; TRBD1 agrees at 7 bases. The junction had 8 bases not matched to a gene; V was cut back by 4 bases and J by 2 bases. The germline gives CDR1 SGDLS, CDR2 YYNGEE. The CDR3 runs to 15 residues. The CDR3 loop is CASSFHPGQQETQYF. DNA of the CDR3: TGTGCCAGCAGCTTCCACCCGGGACAGCAAGAGACCCAGTACTTC.

CDR3 protein: CASTWGLAGGFYEQYF. Written as DNA, the CDR3 is TGTGCCAGCACGTGGGGGCTAGCGGGAGGGTTCTACGAGCAGTACTTC. The chain recombines TRBV11-2 with TRBJ2-7; 12 bases are shared with TRBD2. V gave up 7 bases and J gave up 3 bases; unmatched junction bases: 10. Germline-derived CDR1 and CDR2 are SGHAT and FQNNGV. The CDR3 runs to 16 residues.